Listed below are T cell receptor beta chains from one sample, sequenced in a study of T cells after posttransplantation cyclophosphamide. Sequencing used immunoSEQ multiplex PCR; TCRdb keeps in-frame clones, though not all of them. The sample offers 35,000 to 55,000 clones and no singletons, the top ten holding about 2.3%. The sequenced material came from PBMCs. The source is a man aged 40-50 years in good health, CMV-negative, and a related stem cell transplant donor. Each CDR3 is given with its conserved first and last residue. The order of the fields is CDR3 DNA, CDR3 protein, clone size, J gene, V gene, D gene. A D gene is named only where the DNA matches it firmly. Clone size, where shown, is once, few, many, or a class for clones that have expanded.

TGTGCCTGGCTCCTTAGGGGCGACACTGAAGCTTTCTTT | CAWLLRGDTEAFF | NA | TRBJ1-1 | TRBV30 | NA
TGCGCCAGCAGCTTGGGAGTCTTGACTAGCACAGATACGCAGTATTTT | CASSLGVLTSTDTQYF | many | TRBJ2-3 | TRBV5-1 | NA
TGCGCCAGCAGCCAACATGGTGCAGGGGGACCAAACACTGAAGCTTTCTTT | CASSQHGAGGPNTEAFF | many | TRBJ1-1 | TRBV4-1 | TRBD1
TGCGCCAGCAGCCGGACAGGTATCTCCTACGAGCAGTACTTC | CASSRTGISYEQYF | many | TRBJ2-7 | TRBV5-1 | TRBD1
TGCACCAGCGAAAGCCTCGGGAGGCGGAACACCGGGGAGCTGTTTTTT | CTSESLGRRNTGELFF | many | TRBJ2-2 | TRBV1 | NA
TGCGCCAGCAGCCTTTGGACGGGGACTAGCACAGATACGCAGTATTTT | CASSLWTGTSTDTQYF | NA | TRBJ2-3 | TRBV4-1 | NA
TGTGCCAGCACCAAACAGGGGATGAACACTGAAGCTTTCTTT | CASTKQGMNTEAFF | medium-sized | TRBJ1-1 | TRBV6-5 | TRBD1
TGTGCCAGCAGTTTCGGAGCCCATGGCTACACCTTC | CASSFGAHGYTF | many | TRBJ1-2 | TRBV11-2 | NA
TGCGCCAGCAGCCAAAGAGGACTGGATTCCTACGAGCAGTACTTC | CASSQRGLDSYEQYF | many | TRBJ2-7 | TRBV4-1 | NA
TGTGCCAGCAGGCCCTTCGGTTCCACAGATACGCAGTATTTT | CASRPFGSTDTQYF | many | TRBJ2-3 | TRBV6-5 | NA
TGTGCCAGCAGACCAACAGGCTCTGGGGCCAACGTCCTGACTTTC | CASRPTGSGANVLTF | many | TRBJ2-6 | TRBV6-6 | NA